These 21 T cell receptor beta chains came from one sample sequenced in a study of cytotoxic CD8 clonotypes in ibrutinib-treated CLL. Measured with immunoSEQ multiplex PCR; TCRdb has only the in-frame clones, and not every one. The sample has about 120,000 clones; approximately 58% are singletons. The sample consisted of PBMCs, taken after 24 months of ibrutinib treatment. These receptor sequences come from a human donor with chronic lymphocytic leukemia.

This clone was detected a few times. Here the CDR3 reads CASSIGTYNEQFF. The CDR3 DNA sequence: TGCGCCAGCAGCATTGGGACCTACAATGAGCAGTTCTTC. The chain recombines TRBV5-1 with TRBJ2-1; D is unresolved. The ends were cut back, 4 bases at V and 2 bases at J, with 7 bases in the middle. Per the germline V gene, CDR1 is SGHRS and CDR2 is YFSETQ. This CDR3 contains 13 residues.

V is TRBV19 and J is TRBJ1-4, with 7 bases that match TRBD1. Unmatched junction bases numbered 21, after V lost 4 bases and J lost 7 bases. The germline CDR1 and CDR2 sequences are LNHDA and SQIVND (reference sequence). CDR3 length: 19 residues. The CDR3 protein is CASSRDSWYEQGTSEKLFF. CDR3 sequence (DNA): TGTGCCAGTAGTAGGGATTCTTGGTACGAACAGGGGACGAGTGAAAAACTGTTTTTT.

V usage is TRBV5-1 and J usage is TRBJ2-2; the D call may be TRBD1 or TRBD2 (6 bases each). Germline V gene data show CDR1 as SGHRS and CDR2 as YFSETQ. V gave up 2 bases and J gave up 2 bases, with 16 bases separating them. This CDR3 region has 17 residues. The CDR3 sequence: CASSLQGGMGNTGELFF. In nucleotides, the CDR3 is TGCGCCAGCAGCTTACAGGGAGGAATGGGTAACACCGGGGAGCTGTTTTTT.

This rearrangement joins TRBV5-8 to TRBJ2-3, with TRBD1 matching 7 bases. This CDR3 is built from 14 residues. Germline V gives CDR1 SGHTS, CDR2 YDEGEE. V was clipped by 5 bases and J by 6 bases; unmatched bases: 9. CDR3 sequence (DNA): TGTGCCAGCAGGACAGGGATAATTTCGGATACGCAGTATTTT. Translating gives CASRTGIISDTQYF.

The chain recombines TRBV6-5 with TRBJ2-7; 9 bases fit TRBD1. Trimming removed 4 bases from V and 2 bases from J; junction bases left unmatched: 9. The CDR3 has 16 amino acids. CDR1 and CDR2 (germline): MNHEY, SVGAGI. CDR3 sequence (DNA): TGTGCCAGCAGTTTATCCCCGGGACAGGGAGCCTACGAGCAGTACTTC. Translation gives CASSLSPGQGAYEQYF.

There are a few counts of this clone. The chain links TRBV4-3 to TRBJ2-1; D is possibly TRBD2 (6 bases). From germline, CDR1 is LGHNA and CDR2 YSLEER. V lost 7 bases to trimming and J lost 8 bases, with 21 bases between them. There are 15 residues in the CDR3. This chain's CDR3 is CASTRGTGEVDEQFF. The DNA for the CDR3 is TGCGCCAGCACGAGAGGAACCGGGGAGGTCGATGAGCAGTTCTTC.

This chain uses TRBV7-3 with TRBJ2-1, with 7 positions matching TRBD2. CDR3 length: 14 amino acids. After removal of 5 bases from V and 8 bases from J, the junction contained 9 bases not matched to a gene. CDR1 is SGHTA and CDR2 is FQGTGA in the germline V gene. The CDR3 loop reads CASSALGGVDEQFF. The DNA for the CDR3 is TGTGCCAGCAGCGCGCTGGGAGGGGTCGATGAGCAGTTCTTC.

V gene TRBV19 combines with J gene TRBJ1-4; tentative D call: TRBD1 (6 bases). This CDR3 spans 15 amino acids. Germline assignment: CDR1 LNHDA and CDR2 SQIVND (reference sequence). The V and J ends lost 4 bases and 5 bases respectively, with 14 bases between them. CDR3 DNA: TGTGCCAGTAGTAGACGGACAGCTGACAATGAAAAACTGTTTTTT. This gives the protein CASSRRTADNEKLFF.

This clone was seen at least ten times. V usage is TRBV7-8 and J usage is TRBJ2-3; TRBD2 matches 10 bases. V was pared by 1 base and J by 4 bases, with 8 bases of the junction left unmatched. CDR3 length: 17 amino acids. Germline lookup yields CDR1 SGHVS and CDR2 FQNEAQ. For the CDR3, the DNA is TGTGCCAGCAGCTTAGAGCCGGGACTAGCGTACGCAGATACGCAGTATTTT. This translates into CASSLEPGLAYADTQYF. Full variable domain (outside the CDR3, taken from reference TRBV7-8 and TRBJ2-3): GAGVSQSPRYKVAKRGQDVALRCDPISGHVSLFWYQQALGQGPEFLTYFQNEAQLDKSGLPSDRFFAERPEGSVSTLKIQRTQQEDSAVYLCASSLEPGLAYADTQYFGPGTRLTVL.

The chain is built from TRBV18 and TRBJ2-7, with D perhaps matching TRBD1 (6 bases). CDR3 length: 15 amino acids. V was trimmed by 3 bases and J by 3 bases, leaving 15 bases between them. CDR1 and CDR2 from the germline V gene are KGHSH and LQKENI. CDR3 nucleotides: TGTGCCAGCTCACCGGTGAATCAGGGGAACTACGAGCAGTACTTC. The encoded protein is CASSPVNQGNYEQYF.

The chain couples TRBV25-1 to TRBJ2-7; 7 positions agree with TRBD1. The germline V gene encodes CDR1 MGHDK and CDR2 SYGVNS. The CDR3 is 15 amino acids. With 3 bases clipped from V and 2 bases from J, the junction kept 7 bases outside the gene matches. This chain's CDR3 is CASSDSGQVAYEQYF. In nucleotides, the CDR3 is TGTGCCAGCAGTGACTCCGGACAGGTAGCCTACGAGCAGTACTTC.

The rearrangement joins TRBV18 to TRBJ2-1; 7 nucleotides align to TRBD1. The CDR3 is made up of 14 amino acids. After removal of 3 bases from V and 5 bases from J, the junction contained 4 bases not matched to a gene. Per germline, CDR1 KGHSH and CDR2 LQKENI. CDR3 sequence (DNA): TGTGCCAGCTCACCGGTAACAGGGGACAATGAGCAGTTCTTC. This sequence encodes CASSPVTGDNEQFF.

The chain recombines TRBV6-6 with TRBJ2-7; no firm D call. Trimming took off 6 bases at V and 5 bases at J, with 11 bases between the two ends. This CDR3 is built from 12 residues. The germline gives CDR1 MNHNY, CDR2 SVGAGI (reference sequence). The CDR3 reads CASSNGPNEQYF. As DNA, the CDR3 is TGTGCCAGCAGCAACGGACCGAACGAGCAGTACTTC.

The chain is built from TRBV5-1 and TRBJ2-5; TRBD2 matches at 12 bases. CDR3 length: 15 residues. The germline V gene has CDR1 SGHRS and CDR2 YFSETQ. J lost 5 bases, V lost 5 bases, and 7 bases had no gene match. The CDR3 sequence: CASSLAGGPEETQYF. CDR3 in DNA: TGCGCCAGCAGTCTAGCGGGGGGGCCAGAGGAGACCCAGTACTTC.

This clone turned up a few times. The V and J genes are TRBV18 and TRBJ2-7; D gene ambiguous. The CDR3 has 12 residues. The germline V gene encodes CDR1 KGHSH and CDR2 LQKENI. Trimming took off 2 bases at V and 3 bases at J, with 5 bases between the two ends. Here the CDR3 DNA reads TGTGCCAGCTCACCAACAGTCTACGAGCAGTACTTC. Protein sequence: CASSPTVYEQYF.

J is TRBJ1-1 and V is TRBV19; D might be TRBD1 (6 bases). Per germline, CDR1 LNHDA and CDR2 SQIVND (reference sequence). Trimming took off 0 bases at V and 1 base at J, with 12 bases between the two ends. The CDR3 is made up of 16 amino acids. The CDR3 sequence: CASSIDLEGGNTEAFF. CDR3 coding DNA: TGTGCCAGTAGTATAGATCTCGAGGGGGGGAACACTGAAGCTTTCTTT.

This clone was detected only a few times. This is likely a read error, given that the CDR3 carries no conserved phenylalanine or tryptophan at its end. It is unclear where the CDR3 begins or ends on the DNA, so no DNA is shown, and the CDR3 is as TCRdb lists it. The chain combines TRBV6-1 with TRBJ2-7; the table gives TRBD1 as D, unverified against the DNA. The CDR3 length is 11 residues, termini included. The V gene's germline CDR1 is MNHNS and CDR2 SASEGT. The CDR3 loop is CASSAGGRTYL.

The CDR3 DNA is TGTGCCAGCAGGCCGCGAACAGGGGTGGGCACTGAAGCTTTCTTT. Protein product: CASRPRTGVGTEAFF. The rearrangement uses TRBV2 and TRBJ1-1; 7 bases are a match to TRBD1. The V segment lost 6 bases and the J segment 4 bases; nucleotides outside the gene matches: 11. The CDR3 is 15 amino acids. CDR1 and CDR2 from the germline V gene are SNHLY and FYNNEI.

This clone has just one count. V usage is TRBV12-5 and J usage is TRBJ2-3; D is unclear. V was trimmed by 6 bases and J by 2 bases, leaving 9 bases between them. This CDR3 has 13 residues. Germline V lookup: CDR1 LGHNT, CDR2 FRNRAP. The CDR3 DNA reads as TGTGCTAGTGGCCCTTTGCACACAGATACGCAGTATTTT. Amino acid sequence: CASGPLHTDTQYF.

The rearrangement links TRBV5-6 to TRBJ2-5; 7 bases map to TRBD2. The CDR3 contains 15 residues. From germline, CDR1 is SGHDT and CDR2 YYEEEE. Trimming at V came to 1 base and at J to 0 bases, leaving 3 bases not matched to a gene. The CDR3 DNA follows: TGTGCCAGCAGCTTGACTAGCGAGAACCAAGAGACCCAGTACTTC. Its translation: CASSLTSENQETQYF.

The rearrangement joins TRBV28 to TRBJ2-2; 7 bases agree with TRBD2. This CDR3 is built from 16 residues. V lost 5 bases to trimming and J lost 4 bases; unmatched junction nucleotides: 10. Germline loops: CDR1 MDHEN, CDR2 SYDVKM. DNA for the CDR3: TGTGCCAGCAGTCCCCCCGCGGGGGAGGGCACCGGGGAGCTGTTTTTT. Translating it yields CASSPPAGEGTGELFF.